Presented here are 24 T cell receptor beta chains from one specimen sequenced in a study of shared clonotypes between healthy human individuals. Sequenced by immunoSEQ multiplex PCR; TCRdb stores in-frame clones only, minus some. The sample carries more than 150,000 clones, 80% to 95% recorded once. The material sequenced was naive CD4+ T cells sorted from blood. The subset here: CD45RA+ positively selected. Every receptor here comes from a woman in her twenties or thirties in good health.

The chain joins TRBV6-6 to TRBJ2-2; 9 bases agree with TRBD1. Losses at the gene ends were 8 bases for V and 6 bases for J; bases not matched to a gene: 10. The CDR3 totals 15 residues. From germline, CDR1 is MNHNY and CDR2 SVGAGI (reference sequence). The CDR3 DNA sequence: TGTGCCAGCTGGTCCGGGACAGGGTTTCCCGGGGAGCTGTTTTTT. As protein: CASWSGTGFPGELFF.

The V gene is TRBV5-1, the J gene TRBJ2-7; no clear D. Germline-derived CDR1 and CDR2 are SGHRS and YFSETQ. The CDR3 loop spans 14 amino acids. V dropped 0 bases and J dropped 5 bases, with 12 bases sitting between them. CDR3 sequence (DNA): TGCGCCAGCAGCTTGGGCATGGTGATGGACGAGCAGTACTTC. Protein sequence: CASSLGMVMDEQYF. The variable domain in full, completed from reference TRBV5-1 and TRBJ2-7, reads KAGVTQTPRYLIKTRGQQVTLSCSPISGHRSVSWYQQTPGQGLQFLFEYFSETQRNKGNFPGRFSGRQFSNSRSEMNVSTLELGDSALYLCASSLGMVMDEQYFGPGTRLTVT.

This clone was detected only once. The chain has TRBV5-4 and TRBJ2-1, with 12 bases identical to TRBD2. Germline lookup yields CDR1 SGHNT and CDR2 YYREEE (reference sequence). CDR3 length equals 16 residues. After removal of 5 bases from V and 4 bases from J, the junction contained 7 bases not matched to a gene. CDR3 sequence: CASRLTSGGLYNEQFF. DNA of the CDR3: TGTGCCAGCAGACTGACTAGCGGGGGACTATACAATGAGCAGTTCTTC.

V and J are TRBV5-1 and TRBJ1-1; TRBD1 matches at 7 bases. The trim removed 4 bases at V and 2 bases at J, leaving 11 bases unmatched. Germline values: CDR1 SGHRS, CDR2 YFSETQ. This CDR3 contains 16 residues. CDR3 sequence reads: CASSPRAGGRNTEAFF. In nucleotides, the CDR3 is TGCGCCAGCAGCCCCCGGGCAGGGGGGCGTAACACTGAAGCTTTCTTT.

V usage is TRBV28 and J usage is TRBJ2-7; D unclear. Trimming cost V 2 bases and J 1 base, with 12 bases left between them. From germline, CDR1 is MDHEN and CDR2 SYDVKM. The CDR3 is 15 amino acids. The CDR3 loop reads CASSLVLDQSYEQYF. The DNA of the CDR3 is TGTGCCAGCAGTTTAGTGTTAGATCAGTCCTACGAGCAGTACTTC.

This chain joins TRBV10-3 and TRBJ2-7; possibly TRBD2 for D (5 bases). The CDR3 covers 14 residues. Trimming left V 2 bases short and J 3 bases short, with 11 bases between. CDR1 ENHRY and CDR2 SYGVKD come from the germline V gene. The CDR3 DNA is TGTGCCATCAGTGAGAGCGGTACGGTCTACGAGCAGTACTTC. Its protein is CAISESGTVYEQYF.

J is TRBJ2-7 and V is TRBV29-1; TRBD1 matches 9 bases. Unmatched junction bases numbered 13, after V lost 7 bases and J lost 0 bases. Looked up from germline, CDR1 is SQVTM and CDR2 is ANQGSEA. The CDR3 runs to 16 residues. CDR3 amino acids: CSASGTGSSSSYEQYF. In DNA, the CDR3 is TGCAGCGCCAGCGGGACAGGGAGCTCGAGCTCCTACGAGCAGTACTTC.

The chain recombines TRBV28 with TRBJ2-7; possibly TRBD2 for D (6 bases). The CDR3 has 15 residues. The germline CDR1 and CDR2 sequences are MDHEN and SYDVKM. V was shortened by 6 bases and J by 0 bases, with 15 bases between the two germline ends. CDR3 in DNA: TGTGCCAGCAGGGGAAGCGGGCGGAGCTCCTACGAGCAGTACTTC. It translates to CASRGSGRSSYEQYF.

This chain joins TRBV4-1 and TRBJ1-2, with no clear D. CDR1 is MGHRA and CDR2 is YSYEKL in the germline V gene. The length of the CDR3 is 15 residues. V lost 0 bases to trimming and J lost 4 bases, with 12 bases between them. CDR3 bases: TGCGCCAGCAGCCAAGATAGTGCAGTTGGCTATGGCTACACCTTC. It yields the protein CASSQDSAVGYGYTF.

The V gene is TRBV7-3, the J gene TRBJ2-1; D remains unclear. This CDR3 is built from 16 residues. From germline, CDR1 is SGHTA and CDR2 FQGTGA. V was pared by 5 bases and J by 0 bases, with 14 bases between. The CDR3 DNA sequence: TGTGCCAGCAGCCTCCTGGCCGTAAGCTCCTACAATGAGCAGTTCTTC. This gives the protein CASSLLAVSSYNEQFF.

The CDR3 DNA is TGCGCCAGCAGGTTTCCGGACACCGGCGAGCAGTACTTC. Protein product: CASRFPDTGEQYF. The V gene is TRBV5-1, the J gene TRBJ2-5; the D gene is possibly TRBD1 (5 bases). With the DNA end fitting TRBJ2-7 better, the J assignment may be wrong. CDR1 and CDR2 (germline): SGHRS, YFSETQ. This CDR3 is 13 amino acids long.

CDR3 amino acids: CAWSRQGVFEKLFF. For the CDR3, the DNA is TGTGCCTGGAGCCGACAGGGGGTTTTTGAAAAACTGTTTTTT. The chain has TRBV30 and TRBJ1-4; TRBD1 matches 9 bases. The V segment lost 3 bases and the J segment 7 bases; nucleotides outside the gene matches: 6. The germline CDR1 and CDR2 sequences are GTSNPN and SVGIG (reference sequence). CDR3 length: 14 amino acids.

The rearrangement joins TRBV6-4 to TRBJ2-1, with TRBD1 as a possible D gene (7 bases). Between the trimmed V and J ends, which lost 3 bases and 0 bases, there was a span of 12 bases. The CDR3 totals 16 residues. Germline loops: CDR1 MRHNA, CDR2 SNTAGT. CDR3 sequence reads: CASSDSGGSSYNEQFF. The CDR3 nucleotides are TGTGCCAGCAGTGATTCAGGGGGGAGCTCCTACAATGAGCAGTTCTTC.

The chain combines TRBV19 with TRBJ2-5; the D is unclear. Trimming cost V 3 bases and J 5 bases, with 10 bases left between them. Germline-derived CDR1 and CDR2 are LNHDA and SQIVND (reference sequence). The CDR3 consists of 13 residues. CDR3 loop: CASSIVSEETQYF. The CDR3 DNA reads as TGTGCCAGTAGTATCGTTTCTGAGGAGACCCAGTACTTC.

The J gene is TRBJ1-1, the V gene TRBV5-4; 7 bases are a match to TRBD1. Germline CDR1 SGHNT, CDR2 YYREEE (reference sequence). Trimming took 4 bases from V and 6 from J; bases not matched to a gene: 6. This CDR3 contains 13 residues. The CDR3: CASSSLQGSEAFF. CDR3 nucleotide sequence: TGTGCCAGCAGCAGCTTACAGGGGTCTGAAGCTTTCTTT.

This CDR3 reads CASSLGTSGSSTDTQYF. The CDR3 DNA reads as TGCGCCAGCAGCCTCGGGACTAGCGGGAGTAGCACAGATACGCAGTATTTT. The chain joins TRBV5-1 to TRBJ2-3; 14 nucleotides agree with TRBD2. The germline V gene encodes CDR1 SGHRS and CDR2 YFSETQ. The J segment lost 0 bases and the V segment lost 4 bases, leaving 4 bases of the junction unmatched. The CDR3 extends over 17 amino acids.

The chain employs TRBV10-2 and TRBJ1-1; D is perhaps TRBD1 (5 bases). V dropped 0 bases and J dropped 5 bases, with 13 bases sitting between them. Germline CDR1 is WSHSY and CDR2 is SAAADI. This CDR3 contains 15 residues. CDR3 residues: CASSESRPKGTEAFF. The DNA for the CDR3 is TGCGCCAGCAGTGAGTCGAGACCGAAGGGGACTGAAGCTTTCTTT.

The DNA of the CDR3 is TGTGCCAGCAGTCTCCCCGGATCCAGGGAGTACGAGCAGTACTTC. This sequence encodes CASSLPGSREYEQYF. The gene calls are TRBV28 and TRBJ2-5, with D possibly being TRBD1 or TRBD2 (5 bases each). The DNA end lines up better with TRBJ2-7; the J call may be wrong. This CDR3 has 15 residues. Germline-derived CDR1 and CDR2 are MDHEN and SYDVKM.

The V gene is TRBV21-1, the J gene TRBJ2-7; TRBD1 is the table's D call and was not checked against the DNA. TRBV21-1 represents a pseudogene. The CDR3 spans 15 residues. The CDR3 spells CASSTEGGRAYEQYF. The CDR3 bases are TGTGCCAGCAGCACTGAAGGGGGCAGGGCCTACGAGCAGTACTTC.

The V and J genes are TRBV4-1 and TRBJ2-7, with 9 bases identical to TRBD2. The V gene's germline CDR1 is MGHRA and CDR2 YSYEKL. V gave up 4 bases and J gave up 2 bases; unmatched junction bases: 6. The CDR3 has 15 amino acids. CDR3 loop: CASSRIAGVAYEQYF. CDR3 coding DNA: TGCGCCAGCAGCCGTATAGCGGGAGTTGCCTACGAGCAGTACTTC.

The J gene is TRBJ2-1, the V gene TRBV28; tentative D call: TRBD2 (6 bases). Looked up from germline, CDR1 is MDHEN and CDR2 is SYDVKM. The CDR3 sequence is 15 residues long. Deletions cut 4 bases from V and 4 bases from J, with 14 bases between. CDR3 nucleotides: TGTGCCAGCAGTTCTCCAGGAGGAGGGTACAATGAGCAGTTCTTC. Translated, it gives CASSSPGGGYNEQFF.

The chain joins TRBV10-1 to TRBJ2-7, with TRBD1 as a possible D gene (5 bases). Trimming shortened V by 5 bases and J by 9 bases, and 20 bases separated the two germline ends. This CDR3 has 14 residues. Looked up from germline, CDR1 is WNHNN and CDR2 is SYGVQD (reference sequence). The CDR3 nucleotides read TGCGCCAGCAGTCAACTTGGGCAGGGTACGGTGCAGTACTTC. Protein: CASSQLGQGTVQYF.

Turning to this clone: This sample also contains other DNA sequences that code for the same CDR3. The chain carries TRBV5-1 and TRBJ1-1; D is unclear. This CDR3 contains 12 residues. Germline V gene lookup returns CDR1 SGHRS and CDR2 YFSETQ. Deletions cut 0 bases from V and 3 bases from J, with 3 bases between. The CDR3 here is CASSLGDTEAFF. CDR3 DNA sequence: TGCGCCAGCAGCTTGGGGGACACTGAAGCTTTCTTT.

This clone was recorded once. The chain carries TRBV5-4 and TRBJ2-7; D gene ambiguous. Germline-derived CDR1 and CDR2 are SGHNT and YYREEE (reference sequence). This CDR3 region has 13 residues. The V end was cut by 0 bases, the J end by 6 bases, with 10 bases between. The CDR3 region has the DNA TGTGCCAGCAGCTTGGCTCCACAGCTCGAGCAGTACTTC. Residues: CASSLAPQLEQYF.